This TCR beta chain derives from a study of CD8 T cells in ankylosing spondylitis (dated by TCRdb to 2016 to 2017). Describing the broader study: T cell receptor beta repertoires were profiled in healthy donors and ankylosing spondylitis patients so that disease-linked TCR variants could be found. The whole study cohort included 108 healthy donors and over 20 ankylosing spondylitis patients. Peripheral blood was sampled, and synovial fluid was also collected from ankylosing spondylitis patients. Paper-wide results and their limitations: The disease-linked clones had a CD8+ phenotype and were found at relatively low frequencies in peripheral blood. Some motif variants were previously reported in synovial fluid and blood of reactive arthritis patients, suggesting common disease-initiation mechanisms. The disease-linked clones were reported as significantly enriched in matched synovial fluid samples from ankylosing spondylitis patients. Blood from ankylosing spondylitis patients appeared to be characterized by a TCR beta motif made up of seven or eight highly homologous amino acid variants.

This clonotype qualifies as medium-sized (0.01 to 0.1%). The clone's antigen remains unknown. Its ends do not fully match the called genes, so a read error is possible. The CDR3 covers 12 residues, taking in both the cysteine and the phenylalanine. The kept DNA is CDR3 alone, 36 bases in frame from the first base. For CDR1 and CDR2, the germline V gene lists MNHEY and SVGAGI. The sequencer listed for this sample is Illumina HiSeq 2500. Quantitative 5'-RACE with molecular barcodes was used to prepare TCR beta libraries. In the authors' own workflow: To identify disease-linked TCR variants, a new computational method was used, one built on a probabilistic model of VDJ rearrangement. TCRdb redid the processing of the public reads, applying fastp at Q25 and MiXCR, and retained in-frame beta chains. Rows are unified per CDR3 protein, each entry keeping the most common DNA and genes. It is TCRdb's table, rather than the study itself, that gives the V and J calls and clone size. Recorded for this sample are approximately 39,000 distinct CDR3 sequences; 11% of them occurred a single time. The ten largest clones add up to roughly a fifth of the sample.

For each ankylosing spondylitis patient, the synovial fluid sample was matched to a blood sample from that same patient. The chain employs TRBV6-5 and TRBJ1-1, with no confident D gene call. The source of this sequence is a male donor with ankylosing spondylitis. The source material was synovial fluid, either unsorted or a sorted T cell fraction (not recorded which). CDR3 reads: CASSRSNAEAFF. The DNA is TGTGCCAGCAGTCGTTCGAACGCTGAAGCTTTCTTT.